What follows are 16 T cell receptor beta chains derived from one specimen sequenced in a study of T cells in Graves' hyperthyroidism and ophthalmopathy. Template material for amplifying TCR beta CDR3 regions consisted of RNA transcripts. Carried out on the TCR CDR3, a first-round RT-PCR used the HTBI primer set. TCRdb analysed the multiplex PCR reads with MiXCR anew, one entry per CDR3 protein. In the table there are some 400,000 distinct CDR3 sequences, about 19% of which are singletons. Sequencing used blood. Source of these receptors: a woman younger than 35 with Graves' hyperthyroidism.

The CDR3 DNA follows: TGTGCCAGTGGACAGGGGGAAGGCTACACCTTC. This translates into CASGQGEGYTF. The gene calls are TRBV19 and TRBJ1-2; 10 bases line up with TRBD1. The CDR3 spans 11 residues. The junction had 2 bases not matched to a gene; V was cut back by 8 bases and J by 8 bases. The germline V gene encodes CDR1 LNHDA and CDR2 SQIVND (reference sequence). Filled out from reference TRBV19 and TRBJ1-2, the complete variable domain reads DGGITQSPKYLFRKEGQNVTLSCEQNLNHDAMYWYRQDPGQGLRLIYYSQIVNDFQKGDIAEGYSVSREKKESFPLTVTSAQKNPTAFYLCASGQGEGYTFGSGTRLTVV.

Worth noting for this clonotype: A much larger clone is a single base away; this may be a read error. The rearrangement joins TRBV6-1 to TRBJ1-2; D remains ambiguous. CDR1 MNHNS and CDR2 SASEGT come from the germline V gene. The ends were cut back, 2 bases at V and 4 bases at J, with 14 bases in the middle. The CDR3 extends over 15 amino acids. As DNA, the CDR3 is TGTGCCAGCAGTGAACAGTCGACTTATAGCTATGGCTACACCTTC. Its translation is CASSEQSTYSYGYTF.

There are many counts of this clonotype. This chain links TRBV20-1 with TRBJ1-1; D is unresolved. This CDR3 has 12 residues. The V end lost 5 bases, the J end lost 4 bases, and 11 bases lay between the germline ends. Germline CDR1 and CDR2: DFQATT and SNEGSKA (reference sequence). DNA of the CDR3: TGCAGTGCTTGGGCCAAGAGCACTGAAGCTTTCTTT. The encoded protein is CSAWAKSTEAFF.

This clonotype was seen only a few times. The chain combines TRBV9 with TRBJ2-4; 7 nucleotides align to TRBD1. There are 13 residues in the CDR3. Germline V CDR1 and CDR2: SGDLS, YYNGEE. The J segment lost 6 bases and the V segment lost 4 bases, leaving 4 bases of the junction unmatched. The CDR3 sequence is CASSPRDRNIQYF. Here the CDR3 DNA reads TGTGCCAGCAGCCCCCGGGACAGAAACATTCAGTACTTC. Supplemented by reference TRBV9 and TRBJ2-4, the full variable domain reads DSGVTQTPKHLITATGQRVTLRCSPRSGDLSVYWYQQSLDQGLQFLIQYYNGEERAKGNILERFSAQQFPDLHSELNLSSLELGDSALYFCASSPRDRNIQYFGAGTRLSVL.

This clonotype was picked up a small number of times. A single base separates this from a much larger clone, so it may be a read error. CDR3 region: CVSSYSNRGSSYEQYF. The CDR3 coding sequence is TGTGTCAGCAGTTACTCGAACAGGGGAAGCTCCTACGAGCAGTACTTC. The chain uses TRBV6-2 or TRBV6-3 and TRBJ2-7; 7 bases match TRBD1. The CDR3 length is 16 residues. CDR1 is MNHEY and CDR2 is SVGEGT in the germline V gene.

This clonotype came up a few times. This may stem from a read error, because a much larger clone lies one nucleotide away. The chain's CDR3 is CASSEGQGRAACF. The CDR3, as DNA: TGCGCCAGCAGCGAGGGACAGGGACGAGCTGCTTGCTTT. The V call is TRBV5-1, the J call TRBJ1-1; TRBD1 agrees at 9 bases. Germline loops: CDR1 SGHRS, CDR2 YFSETQ. This CDR3 is 13 amino acids long.

The V call is TRBV6-5, the J call TRBJ1-2; TRBD1 is a possible D gene (5 bases). V was cut by 4 bases and J by 7 bases, with 13 bases left in between. CDR1 is MNHEY, CDR2 SVGAGI, per germline. The CDR3 length is 13 residues. This CDR3 reads CASSLGEPFGYTF. CDR3 bases: TGTGCCAGCAGTTTGGGGGAGCCTTTTGGCTACACCTTC.

At least ten counts were recorded for this clonotype. The chain couples TRBV11-2 to TRBJ2-7, with 8 nucleotides matching TRBD1. CDR3 length: 14 amino acids. Germline V CDR1 and CDR2: SGHAT, FQNNGV. The J segment lost 5 bases and the V segment lost 2 bases, leaving 5 bases of the junction unmatched. CDR3 in DNA: TGTGCCAGCAGCTTATTAGGGACAGGTGACGAGCAGTACTTC. It specifies CASSLLGTGDEQYF.

This clonotype was counted ten times or more. The chain recombines TRBV5-1 with TRBJ1-1; D call uncertain. The CDR3 runs 13 residues. The V end lost 0 bases, the J end lost 5 bases, and 8 bases lay between the germline ends. Germline V gives CDR1 SGHRS, CDR2 YFSETQ. Here the CDR3 reads CASSLDGRTEAFF. The DNA of the CDR3 is TGCGCCAGCAGCTTGGACGGGCGGACTGAAGCTTTCTTT.

A word on this clonotype: This CDR3 is missing its conserved last phenylalanine or tryptophan, likely due to a read error. The V call is TRBV5-1, the J call TRBJ1-2; 8 nucleotides align to TRBD1. Germline V CDR1 and CDR2: SGHRS, YFSETQ. V lost 4 bases to trimming and J lost 6 bases; unmatched junction nucleotides: 8. The CDR3 contains 14 residues. CDR3 nucleotide sequence: TGCGCCAGCAGCATTAGGCAGGGGGCCGATGGCTACACCTAC. Translated: CASSIRQGADGYTY.

This clonotype was found a few times. The V call is TRBV11-2, the J call TRBJ2-2; perhaps D is TRBD1 or TRBD2 (6 bases each). This CDR3 comprises 15 residues. CDR1 and CDR2 from the germline V gene are SGHAT and FQNNGV. V was cut by 1 base and J by 6 bases, with 12 bases left in between. The CDR3 DNA reads as TGTGCCAGCAGCTTAGCCCCGGGGGCAGCCGGGGAGCTGTTTTTT. Amino acid sequence: CASSLAPGAAGELFF.

The gene calls are TRBV6-1 and TRBJ1-1; tentative D call: TRBD1 (5 bases). V was pared by 6 bases and J by 0 bases, with 8 bases between. The CDR3 extends over 13 amino acids. Germline V gene lookup returns CDR1 MNHNS and CDR2 SASEGT. The CDR3: CASRSGLNTEAFF. The DNA of the CDR3 is TGTGCCAGCAGATCGGGACTGAACACTGAAGCTTTCTTT.

This clonotype was seen many times. The chain recombines TRBV12-3 or TRBV12-4 with TRBJ2-5; 10 nucleotides match TRBD2. The CDR3 sequence is 15 residues long. Trimming removed 5 bases from V and 4 bases from J; junction bases left unmatched: 7. The CDR3 nucleotides are TGTGCCAGCAGTCCCGGACTAGCGGCCGGAGAGACCCAGTACTTC. Translation gives CASSPGLAAGETQYF.

This clonotype was counted a few times. This chain connects TRBV27 to TRBJ2-2; 7 nucleotides match TRBD2. CDR3 size: 15 residues. The germline V gene has CDR1 MNHEY and CDR2 SMNVEV (reference sequence). The V segment lost 6 bases and the J segment 0 bases; nucleotides outside the gene matches: 4. The CDR3 spells CASSTAGSNTGELFF. The CDR3 DNA reads TGTGCCAGCAGCACAGCGGGGTCGAACACCGGGGAGCTGTTTTTT.

This clonotype came up many times. The chain is built from TRBV28 and TRBJ2-7; D perhaps matches TRBD1 (5 bases). V lost 3 bases, J lost 5 bases, and 17 bases lay in between. The CDR3 is made up of 15 amino acids. Germline CDR1 is MDHEN and CDR2 is SYDVKM. Here the CDR3 DNA reads TGTGCCAGCAGTTTGACACAGGTTATGGCAAACGAGCAGTACTTC. Its protein is CASSLTQVMANEQYF. The full variable domain, its missing parts supplied by reference TRBV28 and TRBJ2-7, is DVKVTQSSRYLVKRTGEKVFLECVQDMDHENMFWYRQDPGLGLRLIYFSYDVKMKEKGDIPEGYSVSREKKERFSLILESASTNQTSMYLCASSLTQVMANEQYFGPGTRLTVT.

This clonotype was observed many times. V is TRBV20-1 and J is TRBJ2-7; D is unresolved. This CDR3 has 14 residues. Trimming removed 3 bases from V and 3 bases from J, with 15 bases in between. Germline assignment: CDR1 DFQATT and CDR2 SNEGSKA (reference sequence). CDR3 bases: TGCAGTGCTAGTGAAGCAGTCCAAAACTACGAGCAGTACTTC. Amino acids: CSASEAVQNYEQYF.